This is a list of T cell receptor beta chains from one sample in a study of Ad26.COV2.S vaccination and SARS-CoV-2 variants. Sequencing used immunoSEQ multiplex PCR; TCRdb keeps in-frame clones, though not all of them. The table records more than 300,000 clones, around 83% of them present only once. The starting material was peripheral blood, obtained in a trial of Ad26.COV2.S vaccine versus placebo. Receptors were obtained from a person between 18 and 60 years old who received the Ad26.COV2.S COVID-19 vaccine or a placebo. The CDR3 runs from the conserved cysteine through the conserved F or W. A D gene is named only where the DNA matches it firmly. A row's size may be missing; if present it is once, few, many or a size class.

j_call	cdr3_length	v_call	clone_size	d_call	cdr3_nt	cdr3_aa
TRBJ1-5	13	TRBV20-1	-	-	TGCAGTGCTAGTTGGGAGGGCAATCAGCCCCAGCATTTT	CSASWEGNQPQHF
TRBJ1-1	17	TRBV18	-	-	TGTGCCAGCTCACCTATAATAGTAGGGAAAGGGAGCACTGAAGCTTTCTTT	CASSPIIVGKGSTEAFF
TRBJ1-5	15	TRBV7-2	-	-	TGTGCCAGCAGCTTAGATGGGGGGAGCAATCAGCCCCAGCATTTT	CASSLDGGSNQPQHF
TRBJ2-7	14	TRBV4-3	-	TRBD1	TGCGCCAGCAGCCCGGGACAGGGTATCTACGAGCAGTACTTC	CASSPGQGIYEQYF
TRBJ1-6	11	TRBV2	once	-	TGTGCCAGCACCACAGGTTCACCCCTCCACTTT	CASTTGSPLHF
TRBJ2-6	18	TRBV7-2	once	TRBD1	TGTGCCAGCAGACGACAGGGACAGGACTGGCCTGGGGCCAACGTCCTGACTTTC	CASRRQGQDWPGANVLTF
TRBJ1-3	13	TRBV27	-	-	TGTGCCAGCAGTTTATCGCCCCACAACACCATATATTTT	CASSLSPHNTIYF
TRBJ1-1	14	TRBV5-1	-	-	TGCGCCAGCAGCTTGGCGAGGGGAAACACTGAAGCTTTCTTT	CASSLARGNTEAFF
TRBJ2-1	15	TRBV5-1	-	-	TGCGCCAGCAGCTCGACCCCGAGCTCCTACAATGAGCAGTTCTTC	CASSSTPSSYNEQFF
TRBJ2-5	23	TRBV21-1	-	-	TGTGCCAGCAGCAAAGAGATTGCAGGGAATCGCAAACCTCTATTAATCGGCGAAGAGACCCAGTACTTC	CASSKEIAGNRKPLLIGEETQYF
TRBJ1-1	15	TRBV7-2	-	-	TGTGCCAGCAGCCCCGCGCGGGGCATGAACACTGAAGCTTTCTTT	CASSPARGMNTEAFF
TRBJ2-5	13	TRBV12-3/TRBV12-4	-	-	TGTGCCAGCAGTTTAAGATTTCAAGAGACCCAGTACTTC	CASSLRFQETQYF
TRBJ1-1	14	TRBV9	-	-	TGTGCCAGCAGCGTAGACAGGGCCAACACTGAAGCTTTCTTT	CASSVDRANTEAFF
TRBJ1-2	15	TRBV4-1	-	TRBD1	TGCGCCAGCAGCCGAGAGGAGGGGGCGGGCTATGGCTACACCTTC	CASSREEGAGYGYTF
TRBJ1-2	15	TRBV19	-	-	TGTGCCAGTTTAGACGGGGCTCAGGGTTTTGATGGCTACACCTTC	CASLDGAQGFDGYTF
TRBJ2-1	12	TRBV18	-	-	TGTGCCAGCTCACCGTTGGGAGTCATGCAGTTCTTC	CASSPLGVMQFF
TRBJ2-1	14	TRBV19	once	-	TGTGCCATTATGAAGGGGTCGGGAACAAATGAGCAGTTCTTC	CAIMKGSGTNEQFF
TRBJ1-2	13	TRBV12-3/TRBV12-4	once	-	TGTGCCAGCAGTTTAGAAGGACTCTCCGGCTACACCTTC	CASSLEGLSGYTF
TRBJ1-3	12	TRBV3-1/TRBV3-2	-	-	TGTGCCAGCAGCCCTCTAGGAAACACCATATATTTT	CASSPLGNTIYF
TRBJ2-2	14	TRBV2	-	-	TGTGCCAGCAGCCCTCGGACTGGCGCCGGGGAGCTGTTTTTT	CASSPRTGAGELFF
TRBJ2-2	15	TRBV6-5	-	-	TGTGCCAGCAGATCTACTAGTTCCTTCACCGGGGAGCTGTTTTTT	CASRSTSSFTGELFF
TRBJ1-1	14	TRBV3-1/TRBV3-2	-	-	TGTGCCAGCAGCCAAGATCGTATGAACACTGAAGCTTTCTTT	CASSQDRMNTEAFF
TRBJ2-3	14	TRBV9	once	-	TGTGCCAGCAGCGTAGGGCTAGCCACAGATACGCAGTATTTT	CASSVGLATDTQYF
TRBJ2-1	15	TRBV19	-	TRBD1	TGTGCCAGTAGTATAGTCAGGACAGGATACAATGAGCAGTTCTTC	CASSIVRTGYNEQFF
TRBJ1-1	13	TRBV29-1	-	TRBD1	TGCAGCGTTGCCAGGGACAGGAACACTGAAGCTTTCTTT	CSVARDRNTEAFF
TRBJ1-5	17	TRBV4-3	-	-	TGCGCCAGCAGCCAAGATCCGCAGGGCGGAAGCAATCAGCCCCAGCATTTT	CASSQDPQGGSNQPQHF
TRBJ1-5	16	TRBV7-8	-	TRBD1	TGTGCCAGCAGCTTAGCGGGGACAGGGTACAATCAGCCCCAGCATTTT	CASSLAGTGYNQPQHF
TRBJ1-1	15	TRBV4-2	-	-	TGTGCCAGCAGCTCGGTCGCAGGGAGCTTCACTGAAGCTTTCTTT	CASSSVAGSFTEAFF
TRBJ2-3	15	TRBV7-8	-	-	TGTGCCAGCAGCCCACTCTACGGGGTCACAGATACGCAGTATTTT	CASSPLYGVTDTQYF
TRBJ1-6	14	TRBV5-4	-	-	TGTGCCAGCAGCTGGACAGCGGATAATTCACCCCTCCACTTT	CASSWTADNSPLHF
TRBJ2-1	14	TRBV6-5	-	TRBD2	TGTGCCAGTTTGCGGGGGGGTTCCTACAATGAGCAGTTCTTC	CASLRGGSYNEQFF
TRBJ1-4	15	TRBV18	-	TRBD1	TGTGCCAGCTCACGTGGTGAGGGGGCGCATGAAAAACTGTTTTTT	CASSRGEGAHEKLFF
TRBJ1-2	16	TRBV5-6	-	-	TGTGCCAGCAGCTCGGGGCGGAATCCGCCCTCGGATGGCTACACCTTC	CASSSGRNPPSDGYTF
TRBJ1-4	13	TRBV30	-	-	TGTGCCTGGAGGGACTTGACGGGGGGAAAACTGTTTTTT	CAWRDLTGGKLFF
TRBJ1-5	15	TRBV6-1	-	-	TGTGCCAGCAGTGATGGGAGAGGGGGTAATCAGCCCCAGCATTTT	CASSDGRGGNQPQHF
TRBJ1-2	14	TRBV6-6	-	-	TGTGCCAGCAGTCTCCGGGCCGCTAACTATGGCTACACCTTC	CASSLRAANYGYTF
TRBJ1-3	16	TRBV7-2	once	-	TGTGCCAGCAGCTTTCTGGACCCTCTCTCTGGAAACACCATATATTTT	CASSFLDPLSGNTIYF
TRBJ1-2	14	TRBV5-6	-	TRBD1	TGTGCCAGCAGCTCGGACAGGAGGTTAGGTGGCTACACCTTC	CASSSDRRLGGYTF
TRBJ2-3	16	TRBV10-1	-	TRBD2	TGCGCCAGCAGTGTGAGCGGGGGAGCTAGCACAGATACGCAGTATTTT	CASSVSGGASTDTQYF
TRBJ1-3	15	TRBV5-1	-	TRBD1	TGCGCCAGCAGCTCTGACAGGGCCTCTGGAAACACCATATATTTT	CASSSDRASGNTIYF
TRBJ2-5	15	TRBV2	-	TRBD1	TGTGCCAGCAGTGGGGACAGGGGGCTAGGGGAGACCCAGTACTTC	CASSGDRGLGETQYF
TRBJ1-4	16	TRBV5-4	-	-	TGTGCCAGCAGCTTGAACGGGGTTGCAACTAATGAAAAACTGTTTTTT	CASSLNGVATNEKLFF
TRBJ1-3	15	TRBV5-1	-	-	TGCGCCAGCAGCTTGGGACAGCGATCTGGAAACACCATATATTTT	CASSLGQRSGNTIYF